These 18 T cell receptor beta chains originate from one sample sequenced in a study of early T cells in non-severe SARS-CoV-2 infection. Each CDR3 protein gets one entry after TCRdb re-called the 5' RACE reads with MiXCR. The sample comprises approximately 70,000 distinct CDR3 sequences, about a tenth of which are singletons, and roughly a sixth rests with the top ten. The sequencing used whole blood, collected at baseline. The source of these receptors is an adult who was a healthcare worker with PCR-confirmed SARS-CoV-2 infection or an uninfected control (not recorded which).

This clonotype is medium-sized within its sample. Here the CDR3 reads CASSLVGSSYNEQFF. In DNA form, the CDR3 reads TGTGCCAGCAGCTTAGTCGGGAGCTCGTACAATGAGCAGTTCTTC. The chain recombines TRBV7-2 with TRBJ2-1; TRBD2 might be the D (6 bases). Trimming pared 1 base from V and 4 bases from J, leaving 11 bases between. The CDR3 totals 15 residues. Germline CDR1 and CDR2: SGHTA and FQGNSA.

This clonotype was seen repeatedly, ten times or more. The chain has TRBV6-6 and TRBJ1-1, with 8 bases that match TRBD1. CDR3 size: 14 residues. Germline lookup yields CDR1 MNHNY and CDR2 SVGAGI (reference sequence). V lost 4 bases to trimming and J lost 5 bases; unmatched junction nucleotides: 6. DNA of the CDR3: TGTGCCAGCAGTTTCGGACAGGGTGCGACTGAAGCTTTCTTT. Protein: CASSFGQGATEAFF.

The chain couples TRBV29-1 to TRBJ2-2, with a weak D call TRBD2 (5 bases). The CDR3 extends over 12 amino acids. Looked up from germline, CDR1 is SQVTM and CDR2 is ANQGSEA. CDR3 coding DNA: TGCGGCTACGGGAAGTACACCGGGGAGCTGTTTTTT. Translation gives CGYGKYTGELFF.

This rearrangement joins TRBV5-1 to TRBJ2-7, with D tentatively TRBD2 (7 bases). The CDR3 has 13 residues. Germline V CDR1 and CDR2: SGHRS, YFSETQ. The germline V and J ends were trimmed by 7 bases and 6 bases, with 17 bases remaining between them. CDR3 nucleotides: TGCGCCAGCCGCGGGGGCCAGGAAACCGAGCAGTACTTC. It yields the protein CASRGGQETEQYF.

This clonotype was found many times. The chain has TRBV4-2 and TRBJ2-3; 14 bases line up with TRBD2. Germline V CDR1 and CDR2: LGHNA, YNFKEQ. The CDR3 contains 18 residues. With V trimmed by 4 bases and J by 4 bases, 10 bases remained unmatched. In DNA form, the CDR3 reads TGTGCCAGCAGCCTAAGGATCGGGACTAGCGGGGGTTCAGATACGCAGTATTTT. Translated: CASSLRIGTSGGSDTQYF.

The chain joins TRBV20-1 to TRBJ2-5, with TRBD2 matching 8 bases. The germline V gene has CDR1 DFQATT and CDR2 SNEGSKA (reference sequence). Trimming took 2 bases from V and 5 from J; bases not matched to a gene: 10. This CDR3 spans 15 amino acids. This chain's CDR3 is CSARHTGRGGETQYF. In nucleotides, the CDR3 is TGCAGTGCTAGACATACCGGGAGGGGCGGGGAGACCCAGTACTTC.

V usage is TRBV20-1 and J usage is TRBJ2-1; 11 nucleotides agree with TRBD2. The germline V gene encodes CDR1 DFQATT and CDR2 SNEGSKA (reference sequence). The CDR3 length is 15 residues. Trimming at V came to 6 bases and at J to 9 bases, leaving 13 bases not matched to a gene. The CDR3 is CSAVTLAGGTIEQFF. The CDR3 nucleotides are TGCAGTGCGGTTACCCTAGCGGGAGGTACAATTGAGCAGTTCTTC.

The CDR3 sequence: CASSLGQGDQPQHF. The CDR3 DNA sequence: TGTGCCAGCAGCTTGGGACAGGGTGACCAGCCCCAGCATTTT. The chain couples TRBV7-9 to TRBJ1-5; 9 bases align to TRBD1. The CDR3 spans 14 residues. The V segment lost 3 bases and the J segment 7 bases; nucleotides outside the gene matches: 4. Per germline, CDR1 SEHNR and CDR2 FQNEAQ (reference sequence).

By share, this clonotype counts as medium-sized. The rearrangement joins TRBV4-2 to TRBJ2-4; D may be TRBD1 (6 bases). V dropped 1 base and J dropped 0 bases, with 19 bases sitting between them. CDR3 length: 19 amino acids. Per the germline V gene, CDR1 is LGHNA and CDR2 is YNFKEQ. CDR3 in amino acids: CASSQGEGTGTLAKNIQYF. Here the CDR3 DNA reads TGTGCCAGCAGCCAAGGCGAGGGAACAGGGACGCTAGCCAAAAACATTCAGTACTTC.

This clonotype was observed a handful of times. The rearrangement uses TRBV28 and TRBJ1-5; D is unclear. Trimming pared 3 bases from V and 0 bases from J, leaving 6 bases between. The CDR3 contains 14 residues. Per germline, CDR1 MDHEN and CDR2 SYDVKM. CDR3 coding DNA: TGTGCCAGCAGTTTCCCATATAGCAATCAGCCCCAGCATTTT. Translating gives CASSFPYSNQPQHF.

This clonotype occurred many times. The chain joins TRBV7-3 to TRBJ2-3, with D unclear. Per the germline V gene, CDR1 is SGHTA and CDR2 is FQGTGA. CDR3 length equals 17 residues. V was clipped by 5 bases and J by 6 bases, with 24 bases between them. The CDR3 is CASSPSLGRWDTDTQYF. CDR3 DNA: TGTGCCAGCAGCCCCTCCCTAGGCCGGTGGGATACCGATACGCAGTATTTT.

The rearrangement links TRBV27 to TRBJ1-5; D is unresolved. This CDR3 comprises 15 residues. Looked up from germline, CDR1 is MNHEY and CDR2 is SMNVEV (reference sequence). V was trimmed by 1 base and J by 0 bases, leaving 7 bases between them. The CDR3, as DNA: TGTGCCAGCAGTTTATTCGGGGATAGCAATCAGCCCCAGCATTTT. Its protein product is CASSLFGDSNQPQHF.

The rearrangement joins TRBV6-1 to TRBJ2-3; TRBD1 might be the D (5 bases). Trimming removed 4 bases from V and 1 base from J, with 12 bases in between. CDR3 length equals 15 residues. CDR1 is MNHNS and CDR2 is SASEGT in the germline V gene. In DNA, the CDR3 is TGTGCCAGCAGTGGCAGGACAATCCGCACAGATACGCAGTATTTT. Translating gives CASSGRTIRTDTQYF.

The chain uses TRBV11-2 and TRBJ2-5; 8 bases map to TRBD2. The CDR3 covers 15 residues. With 5 bases clipped from V and 4 bases from J, the junction kept 9 bases outside the gene matches. Germline V CDR1 and CDR2: SGHAT, FQNNGV. CDR3 in amino acids: CASSQTGLVPETQYF. CDR3 coding DNA: TGTGCCAGCAGCCAAACGGGACTAGTTCCAGAGACCCAGTACTTC.

The rearrangement links TRBV4-3 to TRBJ2-1, with 8 bases matching TRBD2. V lost 1 base to trimming and J lost 3 bases; unmatched junction nucleotides: 2. Germline V gene sequence: CDR1 LGHNA, CDR2 YSLEER. CDR3 length equals 15 residues. CDR3 in DNA: TGCGCCAGCAGCCAAGTGCTAGCGGGCTACAATGAGCAGTTCTTC. Its translation: CASSQVLAGYNEQFF.

This clonotype was seen a handful of times. This sequence joins TRBV6-2 or TRBV6-3 and TRBJ2-5, with D uncertain. CDR1 is MNHEY, CDR2 SVGEGT, per germline. The CDR3 consists of 13 residues. Trimming stripped 5 bases from V and 5 bases from J, with 12 bases between. The CDR3 sequence: CASSPSTGETQYF. The CDR3 coding sequence is TGTGCCAGCAGTCCCTCGACTGGCGAGACCCAGTACTTC.

The table lists this clonotype with a few counts. The V gene is TRBV14, the J gene TRBJ2-7; no clear D gene. Trimming stripped 4 bases from V and 6 bases from J, with 10 bases between. Per germline, CDR1 SGHDN and CDR2 FVKESK. This CDR3 comprises 12 residues. CDR3: CASSRSVGEQYF. The CDR3 DNA follows: TGTGCCAGCAGCCGTTCAGTGGGCGAGCAGTACTTC.

This clonotype was seen more than once but under ten times. This chain links TRBV6-4 with TRBJ2-1, with a possible D match to TRBD2 (6 bases). The CDR3 contains 16 residues. Germline V gene data show CDR1 as MRHNA and CDR2 as SNTAGT. V dropped 5 bases and J dropped 2 bases, with 16 bases sitting between them. CDR3 bases: TGTGCCAGCAGTACACTAGCTACAAGCACCTACAATGAGCAGTTCTTC. Translated, it gives CASSTLATSTYNEQFF.